This T cell receptor (beta chain) was captured in a study of shared clonotypes between healthy human individuals. Study observations and caveats: Non-shared clonotypes showed lower generation probabilities than clonotypes common to all four donors. Tissue TCR repertoires likely differ from these blood-only repertoires.

Per germline, CDR1 MGHRA and CDR2 YSYEKL. J gave up 0 bases and V 1 base, and 11 bases lay outside the gene matches. The CDR3 has 18 residues. This clone was seen a handful of times. Its antigen is undetermined. The assay was run at deep level. The data were produced by immunoSEQ multiplex PCR, yet TCRdb's version contains in-frame clones alone and is incomplete. The sample shows millions of clones, approximately 90% of them seen only once. The TCR sequence derives from a man in his late teens or twenties in good health. Sequencing was carried out using naive CD4+ T cells sorted from blood. The subset here: CD45RA+ positively selected. The chain carries TRBV4-1 and TRBJ1-1; 7 bases are shared with TRBD1. The CDR3 sequence: CASSQVLGQGGMNTEAFF. The CDR3 coding sequence is TGCGCCAGCAGCCAAGTCCTCGGGCAGGGGGGGATGAACACTGAAGCTTTCTTT.